This TCR beta chain was captured in a study of beta chain features in type 1 diabetes. Study overall: Patients shared similar age, gender and cell yields with healthy donors.

Sorted CD4+ subsets: naive, central memory, regulatory, stem cell-like memory (CD45RO/CCR7/CD25/CD127/CD95/CD27 panel). Germline CDR1 reads SGHTA; CDR2 reads FQGTGA. This CDR3 is built from 15 residues. V lost 2 bases and J lost 6; bases outside the gene matches: 1. This clone has just a few counts. All of the isolated RNA was reverse transcribed, so expressed TCRB transcripts were sequenced. Sequencing was performed with immunoSEQ multiplex PCR; in TCRdb, only in-frame clones are kept and a portion is missing. The profile shows about 330,000 clones, roughly 9.6% of them singletons. This chain links TRBV7-3 with TRBJ2-1; 13 bases align to TRBD2. This TCR derives from a woman under 40 in good health. Sequenced input: naive CD4+ T cells from blood. The CDR3 loop is CASSLGTSGTNEQFF. The CDR3 DNA follows: TGTGCCAGCAGCTTAGGGACTAGCGGGACCAATGAGCAGTTCTTC.